This T cell receptor beta chain was sequenced during a study of blood T cell repertoires in COVID-19. Produced via immunoSEQ multiplex PCR; TCRdb's table is partial and in-frame only. Of about 300,000 clones in the sample, around four fifths were seen once. CDR3 length: 13 residues. Per the germline V gene, CDR1 is MGHDK and CDR2 is SYGVNS. Between the trimmed V and J ends, which lost 6 bases and 2 bases, there was a span of 11 bases. The chain combines TRBV25-1 with TRBJ2-7, with D perhaps matching TRBD1 (6 bases). Sequencing was performed on peripheral blood. This TCR was recovered from a woman aged 45-65 years with acute or convalescent COVID-19. CDR3 loop: CASRSGDTYEQYF. The CDR3 bases are TGTGCCAGCAGGTCAGGGGACACCTACGAGCAGTACTTC.